This passage covers 7 T cell receptor beta chains from one sample sequenced in a study of blood T cell repertoires in COVID-19. The assay was immunoSEQ multiplex PCR, and TCRdb's table has in-frame clones only and misses some. The data hold approximately 300,000 clones, with approximately 87% observed a single time. The sample was PBMCs or T cells enriched from blood (not recorded which). Every receptor here comes from a woman in her 30s who had recovered from COVID-19.

The chain employs TRBV3-1 (or the pseudogene TRBV3-2) and TRBJ1-4; 10 bases are a match to TRBD1. With V trimmed by 4 bases and J by 7 bases, 3 bases remained unmatched. This CDR3 is built from 14 residues. Germline V gives CDR1 LGHDT, CDR2 YNNKEL (reference sequence). For the CDR3, the DNA is TGTGCCAGCAGCCGCGACAGGGGGCCTGAAAAACTGTTTTTT. Translation gives CASSRDRGPEKLFF.

This clone was detected only a few times. The rearrangement links TRBV4-2 to TRBJ2-7; the match to TRBD1 covers 8 bases. Germline V gene data show CDR1 as LGHNA and CDR2 as YNFKEQ. Trimming took 1 base from V and 3 from J; bases not matched to a gene: 2. The CDR3 spans 14 residues. The DNA of the CDR3 is TGTGCCAGCAGCCAAGCGGACAGGGTCTACGAGCAGTACTTC. As protein: CASSQADRVYEQYF.

V gene TRBV11-2 combines with J gene TRBJ2-7; TRBD2 aligns across 13 bases. Germline assignment: CDR1 SGHAT and CDR2 FQNNGV. V dropped 0 bases and J dropped 4; count of bases not matched to a gene: 3. CDR3 length: 16 amino acids. CDR3 DNA sequence: TGTGCCAGCAGCTTAGATCAACTAGCGGGGGGGTACGAGCAGTACTTC. Encoded protein: CASSLDQLAGGYEQYF.

The V gene is TRBV29-1, the J gene TRBJ1-2, with D maybe TRBD1 (6 bases). The CDR3 runs 14 residues. Germline V lookup: CDR1 SQVTM, CDR2 ANQGSEA. V was shortened by 1 base and J by 3 bases, with 12 bases between the two germline ends. CDR3 bases: TGCAGCGTTGAAGGGGGGGGCCGGGACTATGGCTACACCTTC. Translated, it gives CSVEGGGRDYGYTF.

This chain links TRBV7-2 with TRBJ2-7, with TRBD2 matching 12 bases. Germline loops: CDR1 SGHTA, CDR2 FQGNSA. The CDR3 runs 15 residues. After removal of 6 bases from V and 4 bases from J, the junction contained 7 bases not matched to a gene. This CDR3 is CASRFTSGGSYEQYF. In DNA, the CDR3 is TGTGCCAGCAGATTTACTAGCGGGGGGAGTTACGAGCAGTACTTC.

This chain links TRBV7-8 with TRBJ2-3, with D hard to call. This CDR3 has 11 amino acids. V gave up 5 bases and J gave up 6 bases, with 6 bases separating them. The germline gives CDR1 SGHVS, CDR2 FQNEAQ. The CDR3 DNA reads TGTGCCAGCAGCCCCAGGGATACGCAGTATTTT. This sequence encodes CASSPRDTQYF.

The rearrangement uses TRBV7-6 and TRBJ1-2; TRBD1 is a possible D gene (6 bases). The CDR3 covers 12 residues. Germline-derived CDR1 and CDR2 are SGHVS and FNYEAQ. V was shortened by 2 bases and J by 8 bases, with 9 bases between the two germline ends. The CDR3 nucleotides are TGTGCCAGCAGCTTACGGGGGGCGGGCTACACCTTC. Protein: CASSLRGAGYTF. The full variable domain, its missing parts supplied by reference TRBV7-6 and TRBJ1-2, is GAGVSQSPRYKVTKRGQDVALRCDPISGHVSLYWYRQALGQGPEFLTYFNYEAQQDKSGLPNDRFSAERPEGSISTLTIQRTEQRDSAMYRCASSLRGAGYTFGSGTRLTVV.